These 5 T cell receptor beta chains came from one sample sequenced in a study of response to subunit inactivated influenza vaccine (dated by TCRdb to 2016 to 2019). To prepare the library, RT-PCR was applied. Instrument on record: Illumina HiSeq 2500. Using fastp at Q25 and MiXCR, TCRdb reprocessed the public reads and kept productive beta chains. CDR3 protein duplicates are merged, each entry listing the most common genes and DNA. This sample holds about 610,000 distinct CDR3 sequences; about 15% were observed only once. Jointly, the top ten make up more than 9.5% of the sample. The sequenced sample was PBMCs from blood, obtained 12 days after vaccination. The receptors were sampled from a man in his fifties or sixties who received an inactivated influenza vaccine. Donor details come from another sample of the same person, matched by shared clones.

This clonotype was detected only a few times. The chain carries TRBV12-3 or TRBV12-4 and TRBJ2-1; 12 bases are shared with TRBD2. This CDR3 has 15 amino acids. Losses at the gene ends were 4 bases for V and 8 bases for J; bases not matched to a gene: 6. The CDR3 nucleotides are TGTGCCAGCAGTTCCTCGACTAGCGGGAGCCATGAGCAGTTCTTC. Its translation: CASSSSTSGSHEQFF.

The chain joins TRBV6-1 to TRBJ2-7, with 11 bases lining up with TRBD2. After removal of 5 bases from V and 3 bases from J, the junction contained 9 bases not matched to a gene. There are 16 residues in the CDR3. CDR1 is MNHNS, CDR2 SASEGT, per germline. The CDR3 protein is CASSRRPSGGYYEQYF. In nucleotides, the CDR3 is TGTGCCAGCAGTCGCCGCCCTAGCGGGGGGTACTACGAGCAGTACTTC.

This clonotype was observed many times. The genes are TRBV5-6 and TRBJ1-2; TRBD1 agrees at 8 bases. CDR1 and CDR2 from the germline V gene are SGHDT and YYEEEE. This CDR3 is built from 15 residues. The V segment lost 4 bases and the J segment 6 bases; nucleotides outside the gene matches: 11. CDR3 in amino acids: CASSGFGTGGHGYTF. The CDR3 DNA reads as TGTGCCAGCAGCGGGTTCGGGACAGGCGGCCATGGCTACACCTTC.

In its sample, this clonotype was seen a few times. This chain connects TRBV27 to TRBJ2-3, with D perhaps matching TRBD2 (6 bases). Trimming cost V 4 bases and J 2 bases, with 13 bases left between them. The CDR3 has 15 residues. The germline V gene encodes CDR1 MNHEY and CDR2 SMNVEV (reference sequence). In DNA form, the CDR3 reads TGTGCCAGCAGTTACTCGGCGGGACCCACAGATACGCAGTATTTT. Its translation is CASSYSAGPTDTQYF.

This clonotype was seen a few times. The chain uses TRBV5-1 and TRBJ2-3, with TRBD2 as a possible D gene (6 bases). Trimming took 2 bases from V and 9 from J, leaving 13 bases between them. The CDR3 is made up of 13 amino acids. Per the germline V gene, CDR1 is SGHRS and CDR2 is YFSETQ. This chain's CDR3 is CASSFVEGGTQYF. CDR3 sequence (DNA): TGCGCCAGCAGCTTTGTGGAGGGAGGCACGCAGTATTTT. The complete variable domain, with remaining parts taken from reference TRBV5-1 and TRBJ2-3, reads KAGVTQTPRYLIKTRGQQVTLSCSPISGHRSVSWYQQTPGQGLQFLFEYFSETQRNKGNFPGRFSGRQFSNSRSEMNVSTLELGDSALYLCASSFVEGGTQYFGPGTRLTVL.